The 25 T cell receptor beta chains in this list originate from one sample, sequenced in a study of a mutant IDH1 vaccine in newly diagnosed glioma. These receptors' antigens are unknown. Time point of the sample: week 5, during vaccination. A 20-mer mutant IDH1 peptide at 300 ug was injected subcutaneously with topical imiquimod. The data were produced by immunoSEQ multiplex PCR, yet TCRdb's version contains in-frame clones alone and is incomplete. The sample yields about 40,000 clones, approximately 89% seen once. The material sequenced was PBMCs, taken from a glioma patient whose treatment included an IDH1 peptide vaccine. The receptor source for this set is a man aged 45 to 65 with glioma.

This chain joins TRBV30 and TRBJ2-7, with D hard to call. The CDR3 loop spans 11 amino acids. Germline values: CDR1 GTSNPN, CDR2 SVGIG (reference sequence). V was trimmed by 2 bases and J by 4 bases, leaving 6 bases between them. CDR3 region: CAWSPGYEQYF. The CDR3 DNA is TGTGCCTGGAGTCCGGGTTACGAGCAGTACTTC.

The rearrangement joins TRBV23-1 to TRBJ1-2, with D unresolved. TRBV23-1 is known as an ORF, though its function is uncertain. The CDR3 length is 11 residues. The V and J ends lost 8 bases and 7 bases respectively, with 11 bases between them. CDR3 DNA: TGCGCCAGCCGTTACATTGGTGGCTACACCTTC. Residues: CASRYIGGYTF.

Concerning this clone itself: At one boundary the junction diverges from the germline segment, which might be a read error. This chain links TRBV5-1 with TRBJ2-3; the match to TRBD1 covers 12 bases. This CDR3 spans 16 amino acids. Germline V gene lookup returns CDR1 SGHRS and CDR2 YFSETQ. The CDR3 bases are TGCGCCAGCAGCTTCTCGGGGACAGGGGGCACGGATACGCAGTATTTT. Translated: CASSFSGTGGTDTQYF.

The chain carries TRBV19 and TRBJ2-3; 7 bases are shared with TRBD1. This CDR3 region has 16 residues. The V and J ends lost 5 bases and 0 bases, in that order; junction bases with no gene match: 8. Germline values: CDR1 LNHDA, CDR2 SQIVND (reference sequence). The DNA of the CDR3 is TGTGCCAGTAGTCCCTGGCCGACAGGGAGCACAGATACGCAGTATTTT. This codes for CASSPWPTGSTDTQYF.

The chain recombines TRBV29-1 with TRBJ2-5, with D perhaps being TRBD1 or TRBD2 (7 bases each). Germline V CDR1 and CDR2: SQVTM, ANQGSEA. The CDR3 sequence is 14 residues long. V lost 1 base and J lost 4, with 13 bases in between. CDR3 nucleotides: TGCAGCGTTGAAGGCGGGGAGGGGGCAGAGACCCAGTACTTC. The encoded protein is CSVEGGEGAETQYF.

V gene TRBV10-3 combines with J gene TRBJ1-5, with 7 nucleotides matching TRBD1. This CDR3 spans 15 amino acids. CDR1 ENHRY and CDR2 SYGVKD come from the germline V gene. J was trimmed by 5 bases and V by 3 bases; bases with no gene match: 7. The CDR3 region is CAISENDREDQPQHF. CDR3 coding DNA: TGTGCCATCAGTGAAAACGACAGGGAGGATCAGCCCCAGCATTTT.

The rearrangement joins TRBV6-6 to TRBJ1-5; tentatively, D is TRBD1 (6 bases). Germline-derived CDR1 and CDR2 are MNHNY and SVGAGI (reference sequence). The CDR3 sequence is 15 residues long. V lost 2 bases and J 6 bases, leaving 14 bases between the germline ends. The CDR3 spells CASSYPQGNSQPQHF. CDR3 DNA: TGTGCCAGCAGTTACCCACAGGGCAACAGTCAGCCCCAGCATTTT.

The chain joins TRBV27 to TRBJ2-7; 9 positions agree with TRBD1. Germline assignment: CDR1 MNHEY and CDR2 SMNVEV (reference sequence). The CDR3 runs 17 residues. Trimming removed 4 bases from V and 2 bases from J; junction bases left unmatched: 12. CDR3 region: CASSSHAGQGSPYEQYF. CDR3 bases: TGTGCCAGCAGTTCCCACGCGGGACAGGGCTCCCCCTACGAGCAGTACTTC.

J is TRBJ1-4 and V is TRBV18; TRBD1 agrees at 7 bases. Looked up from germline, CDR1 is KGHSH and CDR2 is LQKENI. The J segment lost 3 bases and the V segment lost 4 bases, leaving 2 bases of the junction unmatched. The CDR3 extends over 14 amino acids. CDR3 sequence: CASSHGTANEKLFF. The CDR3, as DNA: TGTGCCAGCTCACACGGGACAGCTAATGAAAAACTGTTTTTT.

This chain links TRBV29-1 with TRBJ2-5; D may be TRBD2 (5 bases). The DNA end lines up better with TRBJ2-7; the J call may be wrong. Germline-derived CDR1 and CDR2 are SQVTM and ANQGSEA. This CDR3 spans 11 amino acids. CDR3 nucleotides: TGCTCTGCGAGGGAGAGTTACGAGCAGTACTTC. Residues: CSARESYEQYF.

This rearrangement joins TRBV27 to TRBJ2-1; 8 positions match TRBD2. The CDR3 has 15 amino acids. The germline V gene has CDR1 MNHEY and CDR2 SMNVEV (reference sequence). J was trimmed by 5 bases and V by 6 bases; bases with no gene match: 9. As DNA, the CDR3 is TGTGCCAGCAGCCCCAGGCGGGAGGACCACAATGAGCAGTTCTTC. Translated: CASSPRREDHNEQFF.

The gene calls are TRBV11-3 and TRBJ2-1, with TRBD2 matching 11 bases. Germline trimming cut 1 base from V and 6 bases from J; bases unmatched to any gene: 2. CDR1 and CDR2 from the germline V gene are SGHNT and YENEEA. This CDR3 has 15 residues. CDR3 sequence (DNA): TGTGCCAGCAGCTTAGCCGGACTAGCGGGCAATGAGCAGTTCTTC. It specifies CASSLAGLAGNEQFF.

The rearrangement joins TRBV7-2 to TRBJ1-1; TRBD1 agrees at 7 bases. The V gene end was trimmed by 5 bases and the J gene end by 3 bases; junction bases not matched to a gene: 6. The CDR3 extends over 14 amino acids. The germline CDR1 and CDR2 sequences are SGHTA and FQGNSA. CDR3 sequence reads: CASSAYRGYTEAFF. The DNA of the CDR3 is TGTGCCAGCAGCGCTTACAGGGGCTACACTGAAGCTTTCTTT.

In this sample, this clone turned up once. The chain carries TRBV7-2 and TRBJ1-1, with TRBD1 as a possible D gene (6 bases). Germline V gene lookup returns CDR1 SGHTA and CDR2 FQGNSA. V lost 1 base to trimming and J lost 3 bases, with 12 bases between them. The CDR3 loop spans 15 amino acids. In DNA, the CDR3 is TGTGCCAGCAGCTTAGGGTGGGGGGCGTACACTGAAGCTTTCTTT. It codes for CASSLGWGAYTEAFF.

The CDR3 DNA follows: TGTGCCAGCAGCTTGGATCTGCGCCCTATTAACTATGGCTACACCTTC. Residues: CASSLDLRPINYGYTF. V usage is TRBV5-8 and J usage is TRBJ1-2; D gene ambiguous. Between the trimmed V and J ends, which lost 0 bases and 1 base, there was a span of 13 bases. CDR3 size: 16 residues. Germline assignment: CDR1 SGHTS and CDR2 YDEGEE. Using reference TRBV5-8 and TRBJ1-2 for the parts outside the CDR3, the full variable domain is EAGVTQSPTHLIKTRGQQATLRCSPISGHTSVYWYQQALGLGLQFLLWYDEGEERNRGNFPPRFSGRQFPNYSSELNVNALELEDSALYLCASSLDLRPINYGYTFGSGTRLTVV.

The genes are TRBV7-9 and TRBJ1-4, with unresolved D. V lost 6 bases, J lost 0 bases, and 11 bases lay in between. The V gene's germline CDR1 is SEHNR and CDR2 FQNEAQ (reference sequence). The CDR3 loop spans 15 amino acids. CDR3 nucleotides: TGTGCCAGCAGTTCAATCCGTGCAACTAATGAAAAACTGTTTTTT. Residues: CASSSIRATNEKLFF.

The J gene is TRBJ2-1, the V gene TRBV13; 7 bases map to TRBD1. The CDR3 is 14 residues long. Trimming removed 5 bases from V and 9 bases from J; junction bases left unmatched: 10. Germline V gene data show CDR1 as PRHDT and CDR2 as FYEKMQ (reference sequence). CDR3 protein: CASSTPSQGREQFF. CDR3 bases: TGTGCCAGCAGCACGCCCTCACAGGGGCGTGAGCAGTTCTTC.

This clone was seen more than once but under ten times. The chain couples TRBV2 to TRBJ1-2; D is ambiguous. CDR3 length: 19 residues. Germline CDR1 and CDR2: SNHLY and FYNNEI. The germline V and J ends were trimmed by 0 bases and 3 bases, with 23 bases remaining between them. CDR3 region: CASSEAGVRSPARHYGYTF. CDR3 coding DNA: TGTGCCAGCAGTGAAGCCGGCGTGAGGTCCCCTGCCCGCCACTATGGCTACACCTTC.

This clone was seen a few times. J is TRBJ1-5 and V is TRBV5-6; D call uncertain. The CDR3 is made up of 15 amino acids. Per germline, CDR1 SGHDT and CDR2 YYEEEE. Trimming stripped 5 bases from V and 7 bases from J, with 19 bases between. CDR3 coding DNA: TGTGCCAGCAGTCAGCTCGGGTCTCCAAGCCAGCCCCAGCATTTT. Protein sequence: CASSQLGSPSQPQHF. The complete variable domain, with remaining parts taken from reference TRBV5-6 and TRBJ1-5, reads DAGVTQSPTHLIKTRGQQVTLRCSPKSGHDTVSWYQQALGQGPQFIFQYYEEEERQRGNFPDRFSGHQFPNYSSELNVNALLLGDSALYLCASSQLGSPSQPQHFGDGTRLSIL.

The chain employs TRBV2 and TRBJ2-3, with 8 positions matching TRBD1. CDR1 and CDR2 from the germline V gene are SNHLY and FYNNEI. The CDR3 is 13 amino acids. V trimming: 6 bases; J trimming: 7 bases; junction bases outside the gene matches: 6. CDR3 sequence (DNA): TGTGCCAGCAGACCCGACAGGGGCCATACGCAGTATTTT. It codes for CASRPDRGHTQYF.

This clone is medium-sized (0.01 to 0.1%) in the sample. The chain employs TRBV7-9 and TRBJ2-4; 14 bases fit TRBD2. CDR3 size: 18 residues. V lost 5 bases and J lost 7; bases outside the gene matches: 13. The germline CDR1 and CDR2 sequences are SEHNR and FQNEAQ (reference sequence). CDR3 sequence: CASSPERLAGGRGNIQYF. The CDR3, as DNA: TGTGCCAGCAGCCCTGAGAGACTAGCGGGGGGGCGGGGGAACATTCAGTACTTC.

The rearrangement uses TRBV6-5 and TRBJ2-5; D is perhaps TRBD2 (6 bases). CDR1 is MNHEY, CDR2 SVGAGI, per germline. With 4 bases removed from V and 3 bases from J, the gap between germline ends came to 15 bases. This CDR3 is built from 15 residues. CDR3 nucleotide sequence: TGTGCCAGCAGTTCAGGCGGCGGGGACGAAGAGACCCAGTACTTC. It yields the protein CASSSGGGDEETQYF.

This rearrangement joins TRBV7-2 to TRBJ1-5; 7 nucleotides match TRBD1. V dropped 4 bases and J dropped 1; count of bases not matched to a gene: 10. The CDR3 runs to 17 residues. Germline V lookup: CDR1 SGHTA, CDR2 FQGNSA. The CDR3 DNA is TGTGCCAGCAGCTCCTCCTGGGGCAGGGGGAGCAATCAGCCCCAGCATTTT. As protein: CASSSSWGRGSNQPQHF.

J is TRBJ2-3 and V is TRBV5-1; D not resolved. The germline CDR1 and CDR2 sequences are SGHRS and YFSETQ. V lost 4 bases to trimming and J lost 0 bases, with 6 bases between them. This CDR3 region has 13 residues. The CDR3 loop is CASSTISTDTQYF. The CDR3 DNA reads TGCGCCAGCAGCACGATTAGCACAGATACGCAGTATTTT.

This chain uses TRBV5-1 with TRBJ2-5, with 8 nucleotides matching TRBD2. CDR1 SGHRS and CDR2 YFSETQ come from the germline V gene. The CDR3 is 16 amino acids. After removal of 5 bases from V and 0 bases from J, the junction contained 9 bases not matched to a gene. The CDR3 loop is CASRFSLAGYQETQYF. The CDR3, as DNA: TGCGCCAGCAGGTTTTCTTTAGCGGGGTACCAAGAGACCCAGTACTTC.